What follows is one T cell receptor beta chain and its context. TCRdb keeps only in-frame clones here, not all; method: immunoSEQ multiplex PCR. The table records fewer than 35,000 clones, around 90% of them present only once. The sample belongs to a study of regulatory and conventional T cells in RAG deficiency. The V gene lost 6 bases and the J gene lost 3 bases, with 11 bases spanning the gap. Germline lookup yields CDR1 SQVTM and CDR2 ANQGSEA. The CDR3 is made up of 13 amino acids. The same specimen was also included in a second study, on regulatory T cells. This second study says: Primers: 52 TRBV forward and 13 TRBJ reverse.

The origin of this receptor is a human donor in good health. The sequenced sample consisted of CD8+ T cells sorted from blood. This rearrangement joins TRBV29-1 to TRBJ2-2; D gene ambiguous. The CDR3: CSVGPTDTGELFF. Written as DNA, the CDR3 is TGCAGCGTCGGCCCAACGGACACCGGGGAGCTGTTTTTT.